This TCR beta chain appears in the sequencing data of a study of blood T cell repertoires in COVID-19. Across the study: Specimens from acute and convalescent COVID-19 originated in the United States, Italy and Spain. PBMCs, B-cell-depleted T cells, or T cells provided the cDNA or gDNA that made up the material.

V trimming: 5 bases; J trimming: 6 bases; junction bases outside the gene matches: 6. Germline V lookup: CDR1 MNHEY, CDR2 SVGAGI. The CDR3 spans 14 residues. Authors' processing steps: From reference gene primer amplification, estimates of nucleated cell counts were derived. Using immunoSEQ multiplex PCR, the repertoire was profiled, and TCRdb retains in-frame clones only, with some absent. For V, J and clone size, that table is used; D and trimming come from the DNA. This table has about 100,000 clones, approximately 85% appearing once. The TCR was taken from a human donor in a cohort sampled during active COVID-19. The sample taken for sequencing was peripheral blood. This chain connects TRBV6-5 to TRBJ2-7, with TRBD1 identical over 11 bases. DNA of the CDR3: TGTGCCAGCAGTCCGGGGACAGGGGGGGTCGAGCAGTACTTC. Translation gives CASSPGTGGVEQYF.